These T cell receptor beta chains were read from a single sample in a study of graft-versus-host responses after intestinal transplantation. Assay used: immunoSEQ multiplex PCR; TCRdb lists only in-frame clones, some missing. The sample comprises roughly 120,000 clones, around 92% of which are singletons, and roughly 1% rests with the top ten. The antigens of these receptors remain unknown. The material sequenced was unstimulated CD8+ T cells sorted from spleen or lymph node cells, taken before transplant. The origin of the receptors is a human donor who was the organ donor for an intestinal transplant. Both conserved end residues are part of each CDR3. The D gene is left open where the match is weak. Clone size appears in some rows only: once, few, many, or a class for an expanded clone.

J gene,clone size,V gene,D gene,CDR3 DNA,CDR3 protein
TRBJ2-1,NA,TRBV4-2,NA,TGTGCCAGCAGCCAAGACTTGGGCAATGAGCAGTTCTTC,CASSQDLGNEQFF
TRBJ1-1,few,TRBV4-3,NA,TGCGCCAGCAGCCAAGATCGCCTTACTGAAGCTTTCTTT,CASSQDRLTEAFF
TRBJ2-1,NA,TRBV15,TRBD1,TGTGCCACCAGCAGAATCGACAGGGGCGATGAGCAGTTCTTC,CATSRIDRGDEQFF
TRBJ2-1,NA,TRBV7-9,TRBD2,TGTGCCAGCAGCTTAGTTTCTAGCGGGAGTTACAATGAGCAGTTCTTC,CASSLVSSGSYNEQFF
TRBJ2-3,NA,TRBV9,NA,TGTGCCAGCAGCGTAGGCACAGGCGCAGATACGCAGTATTTT,CASSVGTGADTQYF
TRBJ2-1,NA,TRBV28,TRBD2,TGTGCCAGCAGTTTTCTTGGGGGGGAAGGATCCTACAATGAGCAGTTCTTC,CASSFLGGEGSYNEQFF
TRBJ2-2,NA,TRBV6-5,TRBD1,TGTGCCAGCAGTCAGAGACAGGGGAACACCGGGGAGCTGTTTTTT,CASSQRQGNTGELFF
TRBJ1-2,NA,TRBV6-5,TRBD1,TGTGCCAGCAGCATAGGGACAGGTGATAACTATGGCTACACCTTC,CASSIGTGDNYGYTF
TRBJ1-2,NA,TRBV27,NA,TGTGCCAGCAGCACCCTGGGACACCTCTATGGCTACACCTTC,CASSTLGHLYGYTF
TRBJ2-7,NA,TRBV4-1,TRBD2,TGCGCCAGCAGCCTCTCCGCGACTAGCGGGATTTACAAGCAGTACTTC,CASSLSATSGIYKQYF
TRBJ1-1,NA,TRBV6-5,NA,TGTGCCAGCAGTTTGACAGAAGCGGGGAACACTGAAGCTTTCTTT,CASSLTEAGNTEAFF
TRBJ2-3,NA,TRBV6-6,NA,TGTGCCAGCAGTTACTTAATCGTAGATACGCAGTATTTT,CASSYLIVDTQYF
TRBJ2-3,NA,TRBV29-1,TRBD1,TGCAGCGTCATAACAGGGGCAGATACGCAGTATTTT,CSVITGADTQYF
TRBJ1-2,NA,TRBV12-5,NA,TGTGCTAGTGGTTTGGTAGGGGGGAGCGTATTCGGCTACACCTTC,CASGLVGGSVFGYTF
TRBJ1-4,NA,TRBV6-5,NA,TGTGCCAGCGCCCCCCGTTGGAGTGAAAAACTGTTTTTT,CASAPRWSEKLFF
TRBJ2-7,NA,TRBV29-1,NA,TGCAGCGTTTGCTGTGGGCGAACAGCCTCCTACGAGCAGTACTTC,CSVCCGRTASYEQYF
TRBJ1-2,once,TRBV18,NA,TGTGCCAGCTCACCACAAACAGTCAAATATGGCTACACCTTC,CASSPQTVKYGYTF
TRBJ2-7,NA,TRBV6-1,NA,TGTGCCAGCTCGGGGTGGGGGCGTGAGGGGCCCGAGCAGTACTTC,CASSGWGREGPEQYF